The clone carrying this T cell receptor (beta chain) was counted between two and nine times. Its antigen is unidentified. Since a much larger clone is just one base distant, this may be a read error. The data originate from a study of post-analysis software for immune sequencing data. Findings and caveats of the study: Controls had lower frequencies than patients of about five TRBV segments, which included TRBV5-6, TRBV5-1 and TRBV20-1.

Every TCR beta cDNA library bore unique molecular identifiers. TCRdb re-analysed the PCR reads in MiXCR, keeping a single row per CDR3 protein. The data hold 500,000 to 600,000 distinct CDR3 sequences, with roughly two fifths observed a single time. Germline V gene data show CDR1 as MGHRA and CDR2 as YSYEKL. CDR3 length: 14 residues. The receptor was derived from a girl aged 5-17 years with multiple sclerosis. The chain has TRBV4-1 and TRBJ2-4; 7 nucleotides line up with TRBD2. The J call is uncertain, as TRBJ2-5 better fits the DNA end. Sequenced: blood. DNA of the CDR3: TGCGCCAGCAGCCAAGAGGGGGGGAGCGAGACCCAGTACTTC. Translating it yields CASSQEGGSETQYF.